The 6 T cell receptor beta chains in this list originate from one sample, sequenced in a study of blood T cell repertoires in COVID-19. TCRdb's table, derived via immunoSEQ multiplex PCR, lists solely in-frame clones and lacks some. The sample lists fewer than 250,000 clones, about 83% seen once, with 2.9% in the top ten. Sequenced sample: peripheral blood. The receptors originated from a man between 50 and 59 years old with active or convalescent COVID-19.

The CDR3 loop reads CASSSGLAGTQETQYF. The CDR3, as DNA: TGTGCCAGCAGTTCGGGACTAGCGGGAACTCAAGAGACCCAGTACTTC. The chain is built from TRBV27 and TRBJ2-5, with 13 bases aligning to TRBD2. After removal of 4 bases from V and 2 bases from J, the junction contained 4 bases not matched to a gene. CDR3 length: 16 amino acids. Germline V gives CDR1 MNHEY, CDR2 SMNVEV (reference sequence).

This clone was found once. The rearrangement joins TRBV9 to TRBJ2-7, with D possibly matching TRBD2 (6 bases). Germline CDR1 reads SGDLS; CDR2 reads YYNGEE. Trimming took off 2 bases at V and 3 bases at J, with 24 bases between the two ends. This CDR3 comprises 18 residues. CDR3 nucleotides: TGTGCCAGCAGCGTTCTTCTCCCGGCGGAGGGGATAAACTACGAGCAGTACTTC. This encodes CASSVLLPAEGINYEQYF.

By share of the sample, this clone is medium-sized. The chain joins TRBV4-1 to TRBJ1-2, with 7 positions matching TRBD1. Germline V gene lookup returns CDR1 MGHRA and CDR2 YSYEKL. The CDR3 consists of 17 residues. The V gene end was trimmed by 0 bases and the J gene end by 6 bases; junction bases not matched to a gene: 13. The CDR3 DNA sequence: TGCGCCAGCAGCCAAGAGAGCTCCTCAGGGGGAGAGAATGGCTACACCTTC. Protein product: CASSQESSSGGENGYTF.

The chain combines TRBV3-1 (or the pseudogene TRBV3-2) with TRBJ1-5; 9 bases agree with TRBD1. The germline V gene has CDR1 LGHDT and CDR2 YNNKEL (reference sequence). The J segment lost 3 bases and the V segment lost 4 bases, leaving 1 base of the junction unmatched. The length of the CDR3 is 14 residues. CDR3 nucleotide sequence: TGTGCCAGCAGCCGACAGGGGGTCAATCAGCCCCAGCATTTT. It is translated as CASSRQGVNQPQHF.

The genes are TRBV7-2 and TRBJ1-2; the D is unclear. Germline assignment: CDR1 SGHTA and CDR2 FQGNSA. The CDR3 is 13 amino acids. Deletions cut 5 bases from V and 3 bases from J, with 10 bases between. CDR3 residues: CASSAGRYYGYTF. The CDR3 DNA reads TGTGCCAGCAGCGCCGGGAGATACTATGGCTACACCTTC.

The J gene is TRBJ1-2, the V gene TRBV4-3; a weak D match, TRBD1 (6 bases). In germline, CDR1 is LGHNA, CDR2 YSLEER. V dropped 5 bases and J dropped 0 bases, with 16 bases sitting between them. This CDR3 spans 16 amino acids. The CDR3 loop reads CASSYLDSRANYGYTF. CDR3 DNA: TGCGCCAGCAGCTATTTGGACAGCCGCGCTAACTATGGCTACACCTTC.